This T cell receptor (beta chain) was sequenced for a study of patients and donors after allogeneic stem cell transplantation. This clonotype was counted only a few times. TCRdb passed the RT-PCR reads through MiXCR, listing each CDR3 protein once. Of 2,000 to 3,000 distinct CDR3 sequences in the sample, about a sixth were seen once. Per germline, CDR1 MNHEY and CDR2 SVGAGI. This CDR3 has 13 amino acids. V was trimmed by 5 bases and J by 1 base, leaving 8 bases between them. Specimen: blood, either unsorted or a sorted T cell fraction (not recorded which). This chain connects TRBV6-5 to TRBJ1-1; D ambiguous. This TCR was sampled from a human donor who was either an allogeneic HSCT recipient or a stem cell or donor lymphocyte infusion donor (not recorded which). It is not recorded whose cells these are; they may come from a transplant donor. The CDR3: CASSRFGNTEAFF. CDR3 in DNA: TGTGCCAGCAGTAGGTTTGGGAACACTGAAGCTTTCTTT.